This TCR beta chain is from a study of blood T cells in healthy people across ages. Study-wide points: The authors considered diversity estimates from one million T cells to be underestimates. Getting older went along with TCR beta diversity per million T cells dropping roughly linearly.

Sample-barcoded 5' priming and a J-beta primer mix drove a second PCR of about 7 to 12 cycles. CDR3-containing paired-end reads numbered at least 2.5 million in each sample. TCRdb called the 5' RACE reads again in MiXCR, with one record for every CDR3 protein. This table has hundreds of thousands of distinct CDR3 sequences, under 80% appearing once. Points on this clonotype: Its target is unknown.

Isolating PBMCs gave at least 6 million of these cells per sample. Trimming took off 2 bases at V and 2 bases at J, with 12 bases between the two ends. There are 15 residues in the CDR3. The germline CDR1 and CDR2 sequences are LGHDT and YNNKEL (reference sequence). The sequence came from a man younger than 45 in good health. This sequence joins TRBV3-1 and TRBJ1-2, with D possibly matching TRBD1 (6 bases). The specimen was blood. The CDR3 loop is CASSQSRRGNYGYTF. CDR3 in DNA: TGTGCCAGCAGCCAATCTCGGAGGGGGAACTATGGCTACACCTTC. Based on the CDR3 plus reference TRBV3-1 and TRBJ1-2, the full variable domain is DTAVSQTPKYLVTQMGNDKSIKCEQNLGHDTMYWYKQDSKKFLKIMFSYNNKELIINETVPNRFSPKSPDKAHLNLHINSLELGDSAVYFCASSQSRRGNYGYTFGSGTRLTVV.